This TCR beta chain was profiled in a study of cytomegalovirus exposure and HLA in healthy donors. Amplification used 60 Vbeta primers and 13 Jbeta primers. Data came from immunoSEQ multiplex PCR; TCRdb stores just in-frame clones and leaves some out. Here the sample spans about 140,000 clones, around 78% being singletons. To note about this clone: Its antigen is unidentified.

The study's findings and limits: In a later analysis, TCR beta V- and J-gene trimming was associated with a missense DCLRE1C variant. Clonal expansion was found to be greater in HLA-associated TCR beta chains than in equally common others in a later analysis. V segments that were indistinguishable, TRBV6-2 and TRBV6-3 among them, were omitted from analysis.

This CDR3 spans 12 amino acids. V was shortened by 6 bases and J by 5 bases, with 10 bases between the two germline ends. Germline V gene lookup returns CDR1 MNHNS and CDR2 SASEGT. The chain joins TRBV6-1 to TRBJ2-5; no firm D call. The source material was PBMCs. The origin of this receptor is a woman between 18 and 29 years old in good health and CMV-seropositive. CDR3 residues: CASSPMRETQYF. CDR3 coding DNA: TGTGCCAGCAGCCCCATGCGGGAGACCCAGTACTTC.